Listed here are 27 T cell receptor beta chains from one sample, sequenced in a study of T cell repertoires in ileal Crohn's disease. The table came from immunoSEQ multiplex PCR; TCRdb's copy has only in-frame clones and leaves some out. The sample carries about 15,000 clones, approximately 80% recorded once. Sequencing used ileal tissue. These receptors were collected from an adult with Crohn's disease.

This chain uses TRBV6-5 with TRBJ1-1; D is uncertain. Germline CDR1 reads MNHEY; CDR2 reads SVGAGI. The V end lost 2 bases, the J end lost 0 bases, and 7 bases lay between the germline ends. This CDR3 comprises 14 residues. CDR3 residues: CASSYDGVNTEAFF. The DNA of the CDR3 is TGTGCCAGCAGTTACGACGGAGTGAACACTGAAGCTTTCTTT.

The chain carries TRBV2 and TRBJ1-2; 7 bases line up with TRBD1. The V and J ends lost 8 bases and 0 bases, in that order; junction bases with no gene match: 9. The germline CDR1 and CDR2 sequences are SNHLY and FYNNEI. The CDR3 spans 15 residues. In DNA form, the CDR3 reads TGTGCCAGCCCGAGACAGGGACGGTCTAACTATGGCTACACCTTC. This sequence encodes CASPRQGRSNYGYTF.

This sequence joins TRBV29-1 and TRBJ2-2, with 9 positions matching TRBD2. Germline assignment: CDR1 SQVTM and CDR2 ANQGSEA. Trimming took 5 bases from V and 5 from J; bases not matched to a gene: 9. The CDR3 spans 15 residues. The CDR3 DNA is TGCAGCGTTTCGAATAGCGGGAGAAAAACCGGGGAGCTGTTTTTT. Translated: CSVSNSGRKTGELFF.

J is TRBJ2-1 and V is TRBV5-7; 9 bases fit TRBD1. TRBV5-7 has ORF status, its function being uncertain. Trimming took 0 bases from V and 4 from J; bases not matched to a gene: 2. The CDR3 has 15 amino acids. CDR3 DNA: TGTGCCAGCAGCTTGGTGGACAGGGGATACAATGAGCAGTTCTTC. Its translation: CASSLVDRGYNEQFF.

V and J are TRBV11-3 and TRBJ2-5, with 7 bases fitting TRBD1. V shed 8 bases and J 7 bases; nucleotides not matched to a gene: 4. Per germline, CDR1 SGHNT and CDR2 YENEEA. The CDR3 is 11 amino acids. CDR3 amino acids: CASGAGGTQYF. CDR3 nucleotides: TGTGCCAGCGGGGCAGGGGGGACCCAGTACTTC.

The rearrangement uses TRBV19 and TRBJ1-2; D perhaps matches TRBD1 (6 bases). The germline CDR1 and CDR2 sequences are LNHDA and SQIVND (reference sequence). The CDR3 consists of 16 residues. Trimming stripped 5 bases from V and 8 bases from J, with 24 bases between. The CDR3: CASSPHNPVQGGGYTF. The CDR3 DNA reads as TGTGCCAGTAGTCCGCATAACCCCGTACAGGGTGGGGGCTACACCTTC.

To note about this clone: Other DNA sequences in the sample encode the same CDR3. V and J are TRBV9 and TRBJ1-6; D ambiguous. The CDR3 is made up of 14 amino acids. Germline CDR1 and CDR2: SGDLS and YYNGEE. The V end lost 5 bases, the J end lost 5 bases, and 11 bases lay between the germline ends. The CDR3: CASSQAPHNSPLHF. The CDR3 nucleotides read TGTGCCAGCAGTCAGGCTCCTCATAATTCACCCCTCCACTTT. The entire variable domain, with the rest obtained from reference TRBV9 and TRBJ1-6, is as follows: DSGVTQTPKHLITATGQRVTLRCSPRSGDLSVYWYQQSLDQGLQFLIQYYNGEERAKGNILERFSAQQFPDLHSELNLSSLELGDSALYFCASSQAPHNSPLHFGNGTRLTVT.

This clone was seen more than once but under ten times. The chain carries TRBV19 and TRBJ1-5; 10 positions match TRBD1. Germline V lookup: CDR1 LNHDA, CDR2 SQIVND (reference sequence). The CDR3 is 18 amino acids. The V segment lost 6 bases and the J segment 1 base; nucleotides outside the gene matches: 12. This chain's CDR3 is CASRARTGGQKSNQPQHF. CDR3 nucleotides: TGTGCCAGTAGGGCGAGGACAGGGGGTCAAAAGAGCAATCAGCCCCAGCATTTT.

V is TRBV14 and J is TRBJ1-2; D perhaps matches TRBD1 (6 bases). The V end was cut by 3 bases, the J end by 3 bases, with 8 bases between. From germline, CDR1 is SGHDN and CDR2 FVKESK. This CDR3 has 13 residues. In nucleotides, the CDR3 is TGTGCCAGCAGCCAGCAGGGGTACTATGGCTACACCTTC. Residues: CASSQQGYYGYTF. The complete variable domain, with remaining parts taken from reference TRBV14 and TRBJ1-2, reads EAGVTQFPSHSVIEKGQTVTLRCDPISGHDNLYWYRRVMGKEIKFLLHFVKESKQDESGMPNNRFLAERTGGTYSTLKVQPAELEDSGVYFCASSQQGYYGYTFGSGTRLTVV.

This clone has a handful of counts. J is TRBJ2-5 and V is TRBV11-2; 8 bases match TRBD2. Germline assignment: CDR1 SGHAT and CDR2 FQNNGV. This CDR3 region has 15 residues. Trimming took 1 base from V and 1 from J; bases not matched to a gene: 2. The CDR3 region is CASSLGGGFQETQYF. CDR3 sequence (DNA): TGTGCCAGCAGCTTAGGCGGGGGGTTCCAAGAGACCCAGTACTTC. Full variable domain (missing parts from reference TRBV11-2 and TRBJ2-5): EAGVAQSPRYKIIEKRQSVAFWCNPISGHATLYWYQQILGQGPKLLIQFQNNGVVDDSQLPKDRFSAERLKGVDSTLKIQPAKLEDSAVYLCASSLGGGFQETQYFGPGTRLLVL.

The V gene is TRBV11-2, the J gene TRBJ2-1, with D possibly being TRBD2 (6 bases). Germline lookup yields CDR1 SGHAT and CDR2 FQNNGV. Trimming removed 1 base from V and 8 bases from J, with 15 bases in between. This CDR3 spans 15 amino acids. CDR3 amino acids: CASSLALAIGHEQFF. The CDR3, as DNA: TGTGCCAGCAGCTTAGCGCTAGCGATAGGCCATGAGCAGTTCTTC.

This clone has more than one count but fewer than ten. This sequence joins TRBV18 and TRBJ1-2; TRBD1 aligns across 8 bases. CDR3 length: 19 amino acids. CDR1 and CDR2 (germline): KGHSH, LQKENI. The V segment lost 3 bases and the J segment 3 bases; nucleotides outside the gene matches: 18. The CDR3 DNA reads TGTGCCAGCTCACCGATACAATTAAGGACAGGGACCCGCGACTATGGCTACACCTTC. Translation: CASSPIQLRTGTRDYGYTF.

This clone was seen once. This chain uses TRBV5-1 with TRBJ2-2; 7 bases are shared with TRBD2. Per germline, CDR1 SGHRS and CDR2 YFSETQ. This CDR3 has 14 amino acids. V gave up 0 bases and J gave up 6 bases; unmatched junction bases: 2. The CDR3: CASSLVREAGELFF. Written as DNA, the CDR3 is TGCGCCAGCAGCTTGGTTCGGGAGGCCGGGGAGCTGTTTTTT.

The genes are TRBV5-7 and TRBJ2-7; tentative D call: TRBD2 (6 bases). TRBV5-7 qualifies as an ORF whose function is uncertain. The CDR3 has 13 amino acids. The V end lost 6 bases, the J end lost 2 bases, and 12 bases lay between the germline ends. The CDR3 here is CASTVAVPYEQYF. DNA of the CDR3: TGTGCCAGCACCGTAGCGGTTCCCTACGAGCAGTACTTC.

As to this clone: Additional DNA sequences in this sample encode the identical CDR3. The chain joins TRBV5-8 to TRBJ1-3, with a possible D match to TRBD1 (6 bases). Germline assignment: CDR1 SGHTS and CDR2 YDEGEE. The CDR3 loop spans 15 amino acids. V lost 4 bases to trimming and J lost 0 bases, with 11 bases between them. The CDR3 sequence: CASSLDRISGNTIYF. The CDR3 nucleotides read TGTGCCAGCAGCCTTGACAGGATCTCTGGAAACACCATATATTTT.

This sequence joins TRBV5-1 and TRBJ2-7; weak D call: TRBD2 (6 bases). Trimming left V 1 base short and J 4 bases short, with 9 bases between. The CDR3 is 13 residues long. Germline-derived CDR1 and CDR2 are SGHRS and YFSETQ. Here the CDR3 DNA reads TGCGCCAGCAGCTTGTGGGGGGATTACGAGCAGTACTTC. Translation: CASSLWGDYEQYF.

The chain uses TRBV18 and TRBJ2-1; 8 nucleotides align to TRBD1. With V trimmed by 4 bases and J by 7 bases, 12 bases remained unmatched. The V gene's germline CDR1 is KGHSH and CDR2 LQKENI. The CDR3 covers 16 residues. The CDR3 spells CASSHGADRARNEQFF. The CDR3 DNA sequence: TGTGCCAGCTCACACGGAGCGGACAGGGCGAGGAATGAGCAGTTCTTC. Full variable domain (outside the CDR3, taken from reference TRBV18 and TRBJ2-1): NAGVMQNPRHLVRRRGQEARLRCSPMKGHSHVYWYRQLPEEGLKFMVYLQKENIIDESGMPKERFSAEFPKEGPSILRIQQVVRGDSAAYFCASSHGADRARNEQFFGPGTRLTVL.

The chain links TRBV30 to TRBJ2-1; D is possibly TRBD2 (7 bases). The V gene's germline CDR1 is GTSNPN and CDR2 SVGIG (reference sequence). CDR3 length equals 19 residues. Trimming cost V 0 bases and J 6 bases, with 27 bases left between them. In DNA form, the CDR3 reads TGTGCCTGGAGTGTACCGGCAGGAGGAGGGGGGGGGCGGCTCAATGAGCAGTTCTTC. It yields the protein CAWSVPAGGGGGRLNEQFF.

The rearrangement joins TRBV25-1 to TRBJ2-2; 7 nucleotides agree with TRBD1. Losses at the gene ends were 6 bases for V and 4 bases for J; bases not matched to a gene: 2. CDR3 length equals 13 residues. Looked up from germline, CDR1 is MGHDK and CDR2 is SYGVNS. CDR3 DNA sequence: TGTGCCAGCAGCACAGGGGTCACCGGGGAGCTGTTTTTT. Residues: CASSTGVTGELFF.

The chain carries TRBV6-6 and TRBJ1-4, with 9 nucleotides matching TRBD1. The V gene's germline CDR1 is MNHNY and CDR2 SVGAGI (reference sequence). The CDR3 runs to 16 residues. After removal of 5 bases from V and 5 bases from J, the junction contained 9 bases not matched to a gene. CDR3 region: CASSGRQGVKNEKLFF. The DNA of the CDR3 is TGTGCCAGCAGTGGGAGACAGGGGGTGAAAAATGAAAAACTGTTTTTT.

The chain joins TRBV6-4 to TRBJ2-1; TRBD2 matches 7 bases. J gave up 8 bases and V 2 bases, and 9 bases lay outside the gene matches. Germline V CDR1 and CDR2: MRHNA, SNTAGT. This CDR3 is built from 15 residues. CDR3 nucleotide sequence: TGTGCCAGCAGTGACGGGGCGGGAGTCACCCATGAGCAGTTCTTC. Amino acids: CASSDGAGVTHEQFF.

This clone counts as large. CDR3 sequence reads: CAGQSYNSPLHF. Here the CDR3 DNA reads TGTGCCGGACAGAGCTATAATTCACCCCTCCACTTT. The chain carries TRBV28 and TRBJ1-6, with D possibly matching TRBD1 (6 bases). The CDR3 spans 12 residues. V shed 11 bases and J shed 3 bases, with 8 bases lying between them. Germline CDR1 reads MDHEN; CDR2 reads SYDVKM.

V and J are TRBV7-2 and TRBJ1-2; D gene unclear. CDR1 is SGHTA and CDR2 is FQGNSA in the germline V gene. The germline V and J ends were trimmed by 5 bases and 5 bases, with 15 bases remaining between them. The CDR3 totals 14 residues. The DNA of the CDR3 is TGTGCCAGCAGCCGAGGACGGACTCTATATGGCTACACCTTC. Amino acid sequence: CASSRGRTLYGYTF.

V is TRBV6-5 and J is TRBJ1-1, with D perhaps TRBD1 (6 bases). The V end was cut by 0 bases, the J end by 5 bases, with 10 bases between. Germline CDR1 and CDR2: MNHEY and SVGAGI. This CDR3 contains 14 residues. In nucleotides, the CDR3 is TGTGCCAGCAGTTACTCGAGAGGGGGAACTGAAGCTTTCTTT. Protein: CASSYSRGGTEAFF.

The rearrangement uses TRBV6-4 and TRBJ1-5; D unclear. Trimming cost V 5 bases and J 7 bases, with 12 bases left between them. Germline CDR1 MRHNA, CDR2 SNTAGT. This CDR3 is 13 amino acids long. The CDR3 spells CASSFPVEQPQHF. In DNA form, the CDR3 reads TGTGCCAGCAGTTTCCCGGTCGAGCAGCCCCAGCATTTT.

This chain uses TRBV11-2 with TRBJ2-1; weak D call: TRBD1 (5 bases). Germline CDR1 is SGHAT and CDR2 is FQNNGV. The CDR3 sequence is 14 residues long. Trimming removed 0 bases at V and 6 bases at J, with 9 bases between. The CDR3 protein is CASSLDRARNEQFF. CDR3 DNA: TGTGCCAGCAGCTTAGACAGGGCGCGCAATGAGCAGTTCTTC.

The chain links TRBV29-1 to TRBJ2-1; 9 positions agree with TRBD1. The germline V gene encodes CDR1 SQVTM and CDR2 ANQGSEA. Trimming took 4 bases from V and 6 from J; bases not matched to a gene: 10. The CDR3 has 15 residues. CDR3 sequence: CSVAPGQGPFNEQFF. CDR3 in DNA: TGCAGCGTTGCTCCGGGACAGGGTCCTTTCAATGAGCAGTTCTTC.